The 21 T cell receptor beta chains given below trace back to one sample, sequenced in a study of identical twins. TCRdb processed the 5' RACE reads anew with MiXCR; each CDR3 protein has one entry. This table has approximately 220,000 distinct CDR3 sequences, around 6.9% appearing once. The same data also contributed to another study, on yellow fever vaccine responses in identical twins.

The sample was memory (CD45RO+) T cells sorted from blood. All receptors come from a woman between 18 and 29 years old in good health.

This clonotype was recorded many times. The chain has TRBV10-3 and TRBJ2-5, with 10 nucleotides matching TRBD1. This CDR3 is 15 amino acids long. CDR1 and CDR2 from the germline V gene are ENHRY and SYGVKD. J lost 6 bases, V lost 6 bases, and 10 bases had no gene match. CDR3 DNA: TGTGCCATCAGCGACGGGACAGGGGAGGTAAAGACCCAGTACTTC. Its translation is CAISDGTGEVKTQYF.

This clonotype was found many times. The genes are TRBV5-1 and TRBJ2-1; the D gene is possibly TRBD2 (6 bases). CDR1 and CDR2 from the germline V gene are SGHRS and YFSETQ. The CDR3 runs 15 residues. Trimming took 0 bases from V and 6 from J, leaving 13 bases between them. CDR3: CASSLASGTVNEQFF. The CDR3 nucleotides read TGCGCCAGCAGCTTGGCTTCGGGGACTGTCAATGAGCAGTTCTTC.

This clonotype came up many times. This chain links TRBV12-3 or TRBV12-4 with TRBJ1-1; D is possibly TRBD1 (5 bases). The V end was cut by 2 bases, the J end by 1 base, with 11 bases between. The CDR3 length is 15 residues. The CDR3 nucleotides read TGTGCCAGCAGTTTAAGGAGGGGAAGGAACACTGAAGCTTTCTTT. Translated: CASSLRRGRNTEAFF.

This clonotype was seen repeatedly, ten times or more. The J gene is TRBJ2-7, the V gene TRBV12-3 or TRBV12-4, with a possible D match to TRBD2 (6 bases). The CDR3 runs to 15 residues. V lost 6 bases and J 6 bases, leaving 21 bases between the germline ends. The CDR3 reads CASSWGVGWVGEQYF. The DNA of the CDR3 is TGTGCCAGCAGCTGGGGGGTAGGTTGGGTCGGCGAGCAGTACTTC.

The J gene is TRBJ2-2, the V gene TRBV25-1; 12 bases align to TRBD2. Trimming cost V 4 bases and J 6 bases; bases outside gene matches: 21. In germline, CDR1 is MGHDK, CDR2 SYGVNS. The CDR3 consists of 21 residues. CDR3 sequence reads: CASSGGQGKTSGRISPGELFF. The CDR3 DNA reads as TGTGCCAGCAGTGGGGGACAGGGTAAAACTAGCGGGAGGATTTCCCCCGGGGAGCTGTTTTTT.

The CDR3 bases are TGTGCCAGCAGTTTTTTTCCTGGCGGTACCTACGAGCAGTACTTC. Translation: CASSFFPGGTYEQYF. The V gene is TRBV27, the J gene TRBJ2-7; no clear D. V lost 3 bases to trimming and J lost 2 bases, with 14 bases between them. This CDR3 has 15 residues. Germline-derived CDR1 and CDR2 are MNHEY and SMNVEV (reference sequence).

This clonotype came up many times. This chain joins TRBV27 and TRBJ1-5; D call uncertain. Trimming took 4 bases from V and 4 from J, leaving 5 bases between them. CDR1 MNHEY and CDR2 SMNVEV come from the germline V gene (reference sequence). The CDR3 totals 12 residues. The CDR3: CASSSKNQPQHF. The CDR3 bases are TGTGCCAGCAGTTCCAAAAATCAGCCCCAGCATTTT.

This clonotype was observed a few times. The chain links TRBV25-1 to TRBJ1-1, with D perhaps matching TRBD1 (6 bases). The CDR3 runs 13 residues. The ends were cut back, 5 bases at V and 0 bases at J, with 7 bases in the middle. CDR1 is MGHDK, CDR2 SYGVNS, per germline. The CDR3 spells CASSRQVNTEAFF. CDR3 nucleotide sequence: TGTGCCAGCAGTAGACAGGTGAACACTGAAGCTTTCTTT.

This clonotype was recorded many times. The V gene is TRBV29-1, the J gene TRBJ2-5; 7 bases agree with TRBD1. Germline V lookup: CDR1 SQVTM, CDR2 ANQGSEA. The junction had 3 bases not matched to a gene; V was cut back by 7 bases and J by 4 bases. The CDR3 has 11 residues. CDR3 amino acids: CSERQGETQYF. The CDR3 DNA reads as TGCAGCGAGCGACAGGGAGAGACCCAGTACTTC.

V usage is TRBV7-6 and J usage is TRBJ2-7, with 9 bases that match TRBD2. V gave up 0 bases and J gave up 6 bases; unmatched junction bases: 9. CDR1 and CDR2 (germline): SGHVS, FNYEAQ. This CDR3 contains 16 residues. The CDR3 nucleotides read TGTGCCAGCAGCTTAGCGGGGACCCTAGCGGGAAGCGAGCAGTACTTC. Its protein is CASSLAGTLAGSEQYF. The full variable domain, completed using reference TRBV7-6 and TRBJ2-7, is GAGVSQSPRYKVTKRGQDVALRCDPISGHVSLYWYRQALGQGPEFLTYFNYEAQQDKSGLPNDRFSAERPEGSISTLTIQRTEQRDSAMYRCASSLAGTLAGSEQYFGPGTRLTVT.

The chain has TRBV6-2 or TRBV6-3 and TRBJ2-7, with a weak D call TRBD2 (6 bases). This CDR3 comprises 12 residues. Per the germline V gene, CDR1 is MNHEY and CDR2 is SVGEGT. V was pared by 5 bases and J by 7 bases, with 12 bases between. CDR3 amino acids: CASSATSWEQYF. CDR3 sequence (DNA): TGTGCCAGCAGTGCCACTAGCTGGGAGCAGTACTTC.

This clonotype was seen at least ten times. The chain combines TRBV28 with TRBJ1-5; D call uncertain. This CDR3 has 12 residues. CDR1 MDHEN and CDR2 SYDVKM come from the germline V gene. V was trimmed by 6 bases and J by 0 bases, leaving 3 bases between them. The CDR3 region has the DNA TGTGCCAGCAGGGGTAGCAATCAGCCCCAGCATTTT. The encoded protein is CASRGSNQPQHF.

This clonotype was observed a handful of times. The rearrangement links TRBV2 to TRBJ2-3, with 10 bases aligning to TRBD2. Trimming at V came to 0 bases and at J to 2 bases, leaving 2 bases not matched to a gene. This CDR3 region has 16 residues. CDR1 and CDR2 from the germline V gene are SNHLY and FYNNEI. The DNA for the CDR3 is TGTGCCAGCAGTGAAGCAGGGACTAGCGCCACAGATACGCAGTATTTT. It yields the protein CASSEAGTSATDTQYF.

This clonotype has only a few counts. This sequence joins TRBV9 and TRBJ2-2, with a weak D call TRBD2 (6 bases). CDR3 length: 14 residues. The V gene lost 2 bases and the J gene lost 4 bases, with 9 bases spanning the gap. Germline V gives CDR1 SGDLS, CDR2 YYNGEE. CDR3 in amino acids: CASSVGTRTGELFF. The CDR3 DNA reads TGTGCCAGCAGCGTGGGGACTCGCACCGGGGAGCTGTTTTTT.

This clonotype was seen ten or more times. The chain combines TRBV6-2 or TRBV6-3 with TRBJ2-7; D may be TRBD1 or TRBD2 (5 bases each). Germline V gives CDR1 MNHEY, CDR2 SVGEGT. The CDR3 runs to 14 residues. With 4 bases removed from V and 1 base from J, the gap between germline ends came to 11 bases. CDR3 amino acids: CASSFRDGSYEQYF. The CDR3 DNA is TGTGCCAGCAGTTTCCGGGACGGGTCCTACGAGCAGTACTTC.

There are many counts of this clonotype. J is TRBJ2-2 and V is TRBV20-1; D may match TRBD1 or TRBD2 (5 bases each). The CDR3 is made up of 14 amino acids. The germline gives CDR1 DFQATT, CDR2 SNEGSKA (reference sequence). Deletions cut 6 bases from V and 6 bases from J, with 17 bases between. Here the CDR3 reads CSAASGPPAGELFF. The CDR3 DNA sequence: TGCAGTGCCGCATCGGGACCCCCCGCCGGGGAGCTGTTTTTT.

This clonotype was detected many times. The CDR3: CASGVAGGFYEQYF. As DNA, the CDR3 is TGTGCCAGCGGAGTAGCGGGAGGATTCTACGAGCAGTACTTC. The chain has TRBV12-3 or TRBV12-4 and TRBJ2-7; 10 bases match TRBD2. CDR3 length: 14 residues. The junction had 7 bases not matched to a gene; V was cut back by 8 bases and J by 3 bases.

The sample holds many counts of this clonotype. The chain is built from TRBV5-1 and TRBJ2-2; TRBD1 matches at 11 bases. CDR1 and CDR2 from the germline V gene are SGHRS and YFSETQ. V dropped 2 bases and J dropped 0; count of bases not matched to a gene: 12. The CDR3 sequence is 20 residues long. This chain's CDR3 is CASSFPSGQGALANTGELFF. As DNA, the CDR3 is TGCGCCAGCAGCTTCCCGTCCGGACAGGGGGCTTTAGCGAACACCGGGGAGCTGTTTTTT.

This clonotype occurred many times. V and J are TRBV20-1 and TRBJ2-3, with a possible D match to TRBD2 (5 bases). CDR1 is DFQATT, CDR2 SNEGSKA, per germline (reference sequence). CDR3 length equals 16 residues. V dropped 3 bases and J dropped 0 bases, with 16 bases sitting between them. As DNA, the CDR3 is TGCAGTGCTAGCTCCGGCGGAGCGGAAAGCACAGATACGCAGTATTTT. It specifies CSASSGGAESTDTQYF.

The gene calls are TRBV20-1 and TRBJ1-1; tentatively, D is TRBD1 (5 bases). The CDR3 runs to 14 residues. Germline V gene data show CDR1 as DFQATT and CDR2 as SNEGSKA (reference sequence). V was clipped by 3 bases and J by 7 bases, with 18 bases between them. The DNA of the CDR3 is TGCAGTGCTAGCGATACCGGGGGGGAAATTGAAGCTTTCTTT. Translation gives CSASDTGGEIEAFF.

The gene calls are TRBV19 and TRBJ2-1; D possibly corresponds to TRBD1 (7 bases). This CDR3 has 16 amino acids. Germline assignment: CDR1 LNHDA and CDR2 SQIVND (reference sequence). V lost 7 bases and J lost 4, with 20 bases in between. CDR3 amino acids: CASNQGGLSYYNEQFF. CDR3 nucleotide sequence: TGTGCCAGTAATCAGGGGGGCCTATCGTATTACAATGAGCAGTTCTTC.